This entry lists 4 T cell receptor beta chains sequenced from one sample in a study of blood T cell repertoires in COVID-19. Data came from immunoSEQ multiplex PCR; TCRdb stores just in-frame clones and leaves some out. The table shows roughly 330,000 clones, with around four fifths occurring only once. Sequencing input: peripheral blood. These receptors originate from a woman in her fifties or sixties with acute or convalescent COVID-19.

Worth noting for this clone: The same CDR3 arises from other DNA sequences in this sample as well. The chain joins TRBV6-5 to TRBJ1-1; 8 bases line up with TRBD1. This CDR3 is 14 amino acids long. V lost 2 bases, J lost 2 bases, and 1 base stayed unmatched. CDR1 MNHEY and CDR2 SVGAGI come from the germline V gene. The CDR3 bases are TGTGCCAGCAGTTACGACAGGGGCAACACTGAAGCTTTCTTT. It encodes CASSYDRGNTEAFF.

This clone was counted only a few times. CDR3 loop: CAARPYSYGYTF. The CDR3 region has the DNA TGTGCCGCGAGACCTTACAGCTATGGCTACACCTTC. This chain connects TRBV28 to TRBJ1-2; D is undetermined. V lost 11 bases, J lost 4 bases, and 14 bases lay in between. Per the germline V gene, CDR1 is MDHEN and CDR2 is SYDVKM. This CDR3 is built from 12 residues.

The chain links TRBV30 to TRBJ2-3; no clear D. The CDR3 is made up of 12 amino acids. Germline V lookup: CDR1 GTSNPN, CDR2 SVGIG (reference sequence). Trimming shortened V by 2 bases and J by 8 bases, and 11 bases separated the two germline ends. CDR3 DNA sequence: TGTGCCTGGAGTTCCTTGGCAGTTACGCAGTATTTT. Translated, it gives CAWSSLAVTQYF.

This chain connects TRBV7-2 to TRBJ2-3; D is perhaps TRBD2 (5 bases). CDR3 length: 16 residues. CDR1 and CDR2 (germline): SGHTA, FQGNSA. Trimming shortened V by 1 base and J by 1 base, and 12 bases separated the two germline ends. The CDR3 region has the DNA TGTGCCAGCAGCTTAGTTGCCGGGGAAGGCACAGATACGCAGTATTTT. Its protein product is CASSLVAGEGTDTQYF.